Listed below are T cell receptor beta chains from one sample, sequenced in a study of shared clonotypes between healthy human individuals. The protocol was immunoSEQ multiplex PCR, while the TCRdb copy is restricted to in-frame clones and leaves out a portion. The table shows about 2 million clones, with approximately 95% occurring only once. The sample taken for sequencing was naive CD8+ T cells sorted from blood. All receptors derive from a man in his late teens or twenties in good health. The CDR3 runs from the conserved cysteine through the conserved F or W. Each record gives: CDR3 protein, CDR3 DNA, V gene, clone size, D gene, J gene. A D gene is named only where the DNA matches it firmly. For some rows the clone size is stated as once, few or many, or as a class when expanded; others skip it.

CDR3: CASSQGTSGYNEQFF
DNA: TGTGCCAGCAGCCAAGGCACTAGCGGCTACAATGAGCAGTTCTTC
V: TRBV14
size: -
D: TRBD2
J: TRBJ2-1

CDR3: CASSLAGFMNTEAFF
DNA: TGTGCCAGCAGCTTGGCCGGGTTTATGAACACTGAAGCTTTCTTT
V: TRBV5-6
size: -
D: -
J: TRBJ1-1

CDR3: CSARSTDTQYF
DNA: TGCAGTGCTAGGAGCACAGATACGCAGTATTTT
V: TRBV20-1
size: once
D: -
J: TRBJ2-3

CDR3: CASSLGPGVADTQYF
DNA: TGTGCCAGCAGCTTGGGACCAGGGGTGGCAGATACGCAGTATTTT
V: TRBV5-4
size: -
D: -
J: TRBJ2-3

CDR3: CASSIRQGYNEQFF
DNA: TGTGCCAGTAGTATCAGACAGGGGTACAATGAGCAGTTCTTC
V: TRBV19
size: -
D: TRBD1
J: TRBJ2-1

CDR3: CASSWTGANEQFF
DNA: TGCGCCAGCAGCTGGACGGGGGCCAATGAGCAGTTCTTC
V: TRBV5-1
size: -
D: -
J: TRBJ2-1

CDR3: CASSLVMGGETQYF
DNA: TGTGCCAGCAGCTTGGTAATGGGAGGTGAGACCCAGTACTTC
V: TRBV5-6
size: -
D: -
J: TRBJ2-5

CDR3: CASSEYGGAAETQYF
DNA: TGTGCCAGCAGTGAATACGGAGGGGCCGCGGAGACCCAGTACTTC
V: TRBV25-1
size: once
D: -
J: TRBJ2-5

CDR3: CASRLGTGVMGEQYF
DNA: TGCGCCAGCAGGTTAGGGACAGGGGTCATGGGAGAGCAGTACTTC
V: TRBV4-1
size: -
D: TRBD1
J: TRBJ2-7

CDR3: CASSEGAGVWVYEQYF
DNA: TGTGCCAGCAGTGAAGGGGCAGGGGTTTGGGTTTACGAGCAGTACTTC
V: TRBV2
size: -
D: -
J: TRBJ2-7

CDR3: CAWTHPAPEQFF
DNA: TGTGCCTGGACCCACCCAGCGCCTGAGCAGTTCTTC
V: TRBV30
size: -
D: -
J: TRBJ2-1

CDR3: CASSLWPGTANTGELFF
DNA: TGTGCCAGCAGTTTATGGCCCGGGACAGCGAACACCGGGGAGCTGTTTTTT
V: TRBV28
size: -
D: TRBD1
J: TRBJ2-2

CDR3: CASSLFQTTGELFF
DNA: TGTGCCAGCAGCTTATTCCAAACCACCGGGGAGCTGTTTTTT
V: TRBV7-3
size: -
D: -
J: TRBJ2-2

CDR3: CASSQDFAREQFF
DNA: TGTGCCAGCAGCCAAGATTTCGCGCGGGAGCAGTTCTTC
V: TRBV14
size: -
D: -
J: TRBJ2-1

CDR3: CASSTNTGELFF
DNA: TGTGCCAGCAGCACCAACACCGGGGAGCTGTTTTTT
V: TRBV9
size: -
D: -
J: TRBJ2-2

CDR3: CASSLEGAVGELFF
DNA: TGTGCCAGCAGCTTAGAAGGGGCCGTCGGGGAGCTGTTTTTT
V: TRBV13
size: -
D: -
J: TRBJ2-2

CDR3: CASSFFGGGEDTQYF
DNA: TGTGCCAGCAGCTTTTTCGGGGGAGGTGAAGATACGCAGTATTTT
V: TRBV7-9
size: -
D: -
J: TRBJ2-3

CDR3: CASSSQGAFIYSEQFF
DNA: TGTGCCAGCAGTTCTCAGGGGGCGTTCATATATAGCGAGCAGTTCTTC
V: TRBV27
size: -
D: TRBD1
J: TRBJ2-1

CDR3: CASSDLGTSGTVYEQYF
DNA: TGTGCCAGCAGCGACCTTGGGACTAGCGGGACTGTCTACGAGCAGTACTTC
V: TRBV2
size: -
D: TRBD2
J: TRBJ2-7

CDR3: CASSLAGTSGRGQYF
DNA: TGTGCCAGCAGCTTGGCCGGGACTAGCGGGAGGGGGCAGTACTTC
V: TRBV5-6
size: few
D: TRBD2
J: TRBJ2-7

CDR3: CASSQEAVSSYEQYF
DNA: TGTGCCAGCAGCCAAGAGGCGGTGAGCTCCTACGAGCAGTACTTC
V: TRBV4-2
size: -
D: -
J: TRBJ2-7

CDR3: CASSSRPGTLNGEQYF
DNA: TGTGCCAGCAGTTCGCGACCCGGGACGTTGAATGGGGAGCAGTACTTC
V: TRBV27
size: -
D: -
J: TRBJ2-7

CDR3: CASSYLPGQGEKLFF
DNA: TGTGCCAGCAGTTACTTACCGGGACAGGGGGAAAAACTGTTTTTT
V: TRBV6-5
size: -
D: TRBD1
J: TRBJ1-4

CDR3: CSVGLAVNNEQFF
DNA: TGCAGCGTTGGACTAGCGGTAAACAATGAGCAGTTCTTC
V: TRBV29-1
size: -
D: TRBD2
J: TRBJ2-1

CDR3: CASSPLTLAGYTDTQYF
DNA: TGTGCCAGCAGCCCACTGACACTAGCGGGGTACACAGATACGCAGTATTTT
V: TRBV5-6
size: -
D: TRBD2
J: TRBJ2-3

CDR3: CASSLVSGDIYNEQFF
DNA: TGTGCCAGCAGCTTGGTTTCGGGGGATATCTACAATGAGCAGTTCTTC
V: TRBV5-6
size: -
D: -
J: TRBJ2-1

CDR3: CAWSVGFGIQYF
DNA: TGTGCCTGGAGTGTGGGTTTCGGCATTCAGTACTTC
V: TRBV30
size: -
D: -
J: TRBJ2-4

CDR3: CASSQDPSGFTGELFF
DNA: TGCGCCAGCAGCCAAGATCCTAGCGGGTTCACCGGGGAGCTGTTTTTT
V: TRBV4-1
size: -
D: TRBD2
J: TRBJ2-2

CDR3: CASSMGLAFYEQYF
DNA: TGTGCCAGTAGTATGGGACTAGCTTTCTACGAGCAGTACTTC
V: TRBV19
size: -
D: TRBD2
J: TRBJ2-7

CDR3: CANSFFGPLGGTEAFF
DNA: TGTGCCAACAGCTTTTTCGGGCCCCTAGGCGGAACTGAAGCTTTCTTT
V: TRBV5-6
size: -
D: -
J: TRBJ1-1

CDR3: CASSLTGLNQPQHF
DNA: TGTGCCAGCAGCTTGACAGGGCTCAATCAGCCCCAGCATTTT
V: TRBV27
size: once
D: TRBD1
J: TRBJ1-5

CDR3: CASSQDSYNSPLHF
DNA: TGTGCCAGCAGCCAGGACTCCTATAATTCACCCCTCCACTTT
V: TRBV7-9
size: once
D: -
J: TRBJ1-6

CDR3: CASSPDRGPYEQYF
DNA: TGTGCCAGCAGCCCCGACAGGGGGCCCTACGAGCAGTACTTC
V: TRBV6-7
size: -
D: TRBD1
J: TRBJ2-7

CDR3: CASSLPNEKLFF
DNA: TGTGCCAGCAGCCTCCCTAATGAAAAACTGTTTTTT
V: TRBV28
size: -
D: -
J: TRBJ1-4

CDR3: CATSGGTGELFF
DNA: TGTGCCACCTCCGGGGGAACCGGGGAGCTGTTTTTT
V: TRBV6-4
size: -
D: -
J: TRBJ2-2

CDR3: CASSTTGTAYEQYF
DNA: TGTGCCAGCAGTACCACCGGGACAGCGTACGAGCAGTACTTC
V: TRBV27
size: -
D: TRBD1
J: TRBJ2-7

CDR3: CASSEEPGQGAFTEAFF
DNA: TGCGCCAGCAGCGAAGAGCCCGGACAGGGGGCTTTCACTGAAGCTTTCTTT
V: TRBV4-1
size: -
D: TRBD1
J: TRBJ1-1

CDR3: CASSSGLAGGFIDTQYF
DNA: TGTGCCAGCAGTTCGGGACTAGCGGGGGGGTTTATAGATACGCAGTATTTT
V: TRBV28
size: -
D: TRBD2
J: TRBJ2-3

CDR3: CASSQDGVWVTEAFF
DNA: TGCGCCAGCAGCCAAGATGGTGTTTGGGTTACTGAAGCTTTCTTT
V: TRBV4-1
size: once
D: -
J: TRBJ1-1

CDR3: CSTAGQEGTDTQYF
DNA: TGCAGCACCGCGGGACAAGAAGGCACAGATACGCAGTATTTT
V: TRBV29-1
size: once
D: -
J: TRBJ2-3

CDR3: CASSEARPDREAFF
DNA: TGTGCCAGCAGTGAAGCAAGGCCGGACAGGGAAGCTTTCTTT
V: TRBV2
size: -
D: TRBD1
J: TRBJ1-1

CDR3: CASSLRQGAGTEAFF
DNA: TGTGCCAGCAGCTTAAGACAGGGGGCGGGGACTGAAGCTTTCTTT
V: TRBV7-2
size: -
D: TRBD1
J: TRBJ1-1

CDR3: CASRRLSGINTEAFF
DNA: TGTGCCAGCAGGAGGTTAAGCGGAATCAACACTGAAGCTTTCTTT
V: TRBV6-5
size: -
D: -
J: TRBJ1-1

CDR3: CASSPGGMNTEAFF
DNA: TGTGCCAGCTCACCAGGGGGCATGAACACTGAAGCTTTCTTT
V: TRBV18
size: -
D: -
J: TRBJ1-1

CDR3: CASRRASSYEQYF
DNA: TGTGCCAGCAGAAGGGCGAGCTCCTACGAGCAGTACTTC
V: TRBV2
size: -
D: -
J: TRBJ2-7

CDR3: CASSHRDNSYEQYF
DNA: TGTGCCAGCAGTCACCGGGACAACTCCTACGAGCAGTACTTC
V: TRBV27
size: -
D: -
J: TRBJ2-7

CDR3: CARSLAGYSREETQYF
DNA: TGTGCCAGAAGCTTGGCTGGGTATAGCCGGGAAGAGACCCAGTACTTC
V: TRBV5-3
size: -
D: -
J: TRBJ2-5

CDR3: CASSYLSQGRAFF
DNA: TGTGCCAGCAGTTACCTCTCACAGGGGAGAGCTTTCTTT
V: TRBV28
size: -
D: TRBD1
J: TRBJ1-1

CDR3: CASSLGQYEQYF
DNA: TGTGCCAGCAGCTTGGGTCAATACGAGCAGTACTTC
V: TRBV5-4
size: -
D: -
J: TRBJ2-7

CDR3: CASRPGQETQYF
DNA: TGTGCCAGCCGCCCGGGACAAGAGACCCAGTACTTC
V: TRBV7-9
size: once
D: -
J: TRBJ2-5

CDR3: CAWSVRGNTEAFF
DNA: TGTGCCTGGAGTGTAAGGGGGAACACTGAAGCTTTCTTT
V: TRBV30
size: -
D: -
J: TRBJ1-1

CDR3: CASSSGVGEQYF
DNA: TGTGCCAGCAGCTCCGGGGTGGGAGAGCAGTACTTC
V: TRBV5-6
size: -
D: -
J: TRBJ2-7

CDR3: CASSLSPGAGYTEAFF
DNA: TGTGCCAGCAGTTTATCCCCAGGGGCCGGGTACACTGAAGCTTTCTTT
V: TRBV27
size: -
D: -
J: TRBJ1-1

CDR3: CASSSMAPWGNQPQHF
DNA: TGTGCCAGCAGTTCGATGGCACCTTGGGGCAATCAGCCCCAGCATTTT
V: TRBV6-6
size: -
D: -
J: TRBJ1-5

CDR3: CASSTDRIDEQYF
DNA: TGTGCCAGCAGTACTGACAGGATAGACGAGCAGTACTTC
V: TRBV6-6
size: -
D: -
J: TRBJ2-7